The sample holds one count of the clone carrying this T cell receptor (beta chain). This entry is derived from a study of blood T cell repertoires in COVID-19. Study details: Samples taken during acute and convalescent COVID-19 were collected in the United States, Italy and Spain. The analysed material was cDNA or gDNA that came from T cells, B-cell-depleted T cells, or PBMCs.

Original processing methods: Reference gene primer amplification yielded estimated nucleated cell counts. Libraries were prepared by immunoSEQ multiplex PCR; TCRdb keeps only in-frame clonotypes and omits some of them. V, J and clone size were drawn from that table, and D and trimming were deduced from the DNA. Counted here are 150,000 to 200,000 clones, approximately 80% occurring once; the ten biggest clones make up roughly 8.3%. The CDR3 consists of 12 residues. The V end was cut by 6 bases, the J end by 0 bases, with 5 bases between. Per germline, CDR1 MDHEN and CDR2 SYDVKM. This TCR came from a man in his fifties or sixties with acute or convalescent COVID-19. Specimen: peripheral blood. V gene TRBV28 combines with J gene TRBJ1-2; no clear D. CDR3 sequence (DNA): TGTGCCAGCAGCCAGACTAACTATGGCTACACCTTC. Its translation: CASSQTNYGYTF.